The present T cell receptor (beta chain) was sequenced within a study of cytomegalovirus exposure and HLA in healthy donors. The protocol was immunoSEQ multiplex PCR, while the TCRdb copy is restricted to in-frame clones and leaves out a portion. Here the sample spans some 190,000 clones, around nine tenths being singletons. CDR1 is DFQATT, CDR2 SNEGSKA, per germline (reference sequence). Trimming left V 5 bases short and J 2 bases short, with 7 bases between. CDR3 length: 11 amino acids. The TCR comes from a young man in good health and CMV-seropositive. The V and J genes are TRBV20-1 and TRBJ2-7; D call uncertain. The sequencing input was PBMCs. The CDR3 DNA reads TGCAGTGCTTTTCGGACCTACGAGCAGTACTTC. Amino acid sequence: CSAFRTYEQYF.